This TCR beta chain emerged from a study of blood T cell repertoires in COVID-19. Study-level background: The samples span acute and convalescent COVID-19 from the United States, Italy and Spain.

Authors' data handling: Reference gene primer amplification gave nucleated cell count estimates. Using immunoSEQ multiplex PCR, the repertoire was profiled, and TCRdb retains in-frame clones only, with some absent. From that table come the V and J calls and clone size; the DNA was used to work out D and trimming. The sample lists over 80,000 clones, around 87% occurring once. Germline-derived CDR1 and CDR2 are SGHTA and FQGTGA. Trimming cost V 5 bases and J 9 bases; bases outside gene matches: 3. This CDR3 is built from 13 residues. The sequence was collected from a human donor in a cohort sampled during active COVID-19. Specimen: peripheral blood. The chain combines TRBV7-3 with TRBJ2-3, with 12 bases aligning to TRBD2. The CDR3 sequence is CASSLAGGGTQYF. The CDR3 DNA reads TGTGCCAGCAGCCTAGCGGGAGGGGGGACGCAGTATTTT.